The 29 T cell receptor beta chains below were found in one sample sequenced in a study of spatial heterogeneity in lung cancer. TCRdb reanalysed the 5' RACE reads using MiXCR and keeps one entry per CDR3 protein. The sample yields about 26,000 distinct CDR3 sequences, approximately 5.6% seen once. Time point given: blood at routine non-recurrence follow-up after resection. In each case, whole RNA from tumor, nontumor lung or frozen PBMC was sequenced unsorted. Material: PBMCs, obtained at follow-up. Source of these receptors: a male donor with early-stage non-small cell lung cancer.

Many counts were recorded for this clonotype. The chain links TRBV14 to TRBJ1-2; D is unresolved. Between the trimmed V and J ends, which lost 1 base and 7 bases, there was a span of 16 bases. The CDR3 is 15 residues long. Germline V gene sequence: CDR1 SGHDN, CDR2 FVKESK. The CDR3 loop reads CASSQGVAAGSGYTF. The CDR3 DNA follows: TGTGCCAGCAGCCAAGGTGTAGCTGCGGGGAGTGGCTACACCTTC.

The chain links TRBV5-8 to TRBJ1-1; D might be TRBD1 (5 bases). Germline V gene data show CDR1 as SGHTS and CDR2 as YDEGEE. CDR3 length equals 14 residues. Between the trimmed V and J ends, which lost 4 bases and 0 bases, there was a span of 10 bases. CDR3 residues: CASSKGLLNTEAFF. In DNA form, the CDR3 reads TGTGCCAGCAGCAAGGGACTCTTGAACACTGAAGCTTTCTTT. Full variable domain (outside the CDR3, taken from reference TRBV5-8 and TRBJ1-1): EAGVTQSPTHLIKTRGQQATLRCSPISGHTSVYWYQQALGLGLQFLLWYDEGEERNRGNFPPRFSGRQFPNYSSELNVNALELEDSALYLCASSKGLLNTEAFFGQGTRLTVV.

This clonotype was picked up a small number of times. V usage is TRBV12-3 or TRBV12-4 and J usage is TRBJ2-3; D ambiguous. This CDR3 has 14 amino acids. The germline V and J ends were trimmed by 3 bases and 0 bases, with 7 bases remaining between them. In DNA, the CDR3 is TGTGCCAGCAGTTTCGGCAGCAGCACAGATACGCAGTATTTT. This sequence encodes CASSFGSSTDTQYF.

This sequence joins TRBV6-1 and TRBJ2-7; D gene ambiguous. The V and J ends lost 8 bases and 2 bases respectively, with 13 bases between them. CDR1 is MNHNS, CDR2 SASEGT, per germline. CDR3 length: 13 amino acids. CDR3 loop: CASSVEMTYEQYV. The CDR3 DNA is TGTGCCAGCTCTGTGGAGATGACCTACGAGCAGTACGTC.

There are many counts of this clonotype. The V call is TRBV2, the J call TRBJ2-5, with 7 positions matching TRBD1. CDR3 length equals 14 residues. Per the germline V gene, CDR1 is SNHLY and CDR2 is FYNNEI. J gave up 2 bases and V 4 bases, and 4 bases lay outside the gene matches. CDR3 loop: CASSGGQEQETQYF. The CDR3 DNA reads as TGTGCCAGCAGTGGCGGACAGGAGCAAGAGACCCAGTACTTC.

This clonotype was observed many times. In DNA, the CDR3 is TGCAGCGCTCGGACAGGGACAGATACGCAGTATTTT. Its protein is CSARTGTDTQYF. V and J are TRBV29-1 and TRBJ2-3; the match to TRBD1 covers 8 bases. V dropped 7 bases and J dropped 3; count of bases not matched to a gene: 3. This CDR3 has 12 amino acids. Germline CDR1 is SQVTM and CDR2 is ANQGSEA.

This clonotype was counted ten times or more. The junction differs from germline at one of its ends, possibly a read error. The chain employs TRBV7-7 and TRBJ2-3; 9 nucleotides match TRBD1. CDR1 is SSHAT, CDR2 FNYEAQ, per germline (reference sequence). This CDR3 contains 13 residues. The DNA of the CDR3 is TGTGCTAGCAGCAGGGACAGGGTAGATACGCAGTATTTT. Protein sequence: CASSRDRVDTQYF.

This clonotype was seen repeatedly, ten times or more. The chain carries TRBV12-5 and TRBJ2-1; tentatively, D is TRBD1 (5 bases). The CDR3 has 15 residues. Germline V lookup: CDR1 LGHNT, CDR2 FRNRAP. Trimming removed 2 bases at V and 0 bases at J, with 8 bases between. The CDR3 coding sequence is TGTGCTAGTGGTTTGCAGGGCAGCTCCTACAATGAGCAGTTCTTC. This sequence encodes CASGLQGSSYNEQFF. The whole variable domain, remainder taken from reference TRBV12-5 and TRBJ2-1, is DARVTQTPRHKVTEMGQEVTMRCQPILGHNTVFWYRQTMMQGLELLAYFRNRAPLDDSGMPKDRFSAEMPDATLATLKIQPSEPRDSAVYFCASGLQGSSYNEQFFGPGTRLTVL.

The rearrangement uses TRBV27 and TRBJ2-2, with 9 bases matching TRBD2. The CDR3 totals 15 residues. Germline values: CDR1 MNHEY, CDR2 SMNVEV (reference sequence). V lost 4 bases to trimming and J lost 5 bases; unmatched junction nucleotides: 5. CDR3 in amino acids: CASSSPAGGTGELFF. CDR3 nucleotides: TGTGCCAGCAGTTCACCAGCGGGAGGTACCGGGGAGCTGTTTTTT.

V and J are TRBV2 and TRBJ1-1; D is undetermined. The CDR3 has 13 residues. The V and J ends lost 8 bases and 0 bases respectively, with 10 bases between them. Germline values: CDR1 SNHLY, CDR2 FYNNEI. CDR3 in DNA: TGTGCCAGCGGTGTGGGGATGAACACTGAAGCTTTCTTT. This gives the protein CASGVGMNTEAFF.

The chain couples TRBV20-1 to TRBJ2-1; 11 bases map to TRBD2. Germline CDR1 DFQATT, CDR2 SNEGSKA (reference sequence). The ends lost 5 bases at V and 8 bases at J; junction bases unmatched: 11. This CDR3 region has 15 residues. The CDR3 loop is CSAPGLAGGRDEQFF. The CDR3 DNA sequence: TGCAGTGCTCCGGGATTAGCGGGAGGGCGAGATGAGCAGTTCTTC.

This clonotype was observed at least ten times. CDR3 in amino acids: CASIIGRGVTKNIQYF. The CDR3 DNA follows: TGTGCCAGCATTATAGGGAGGGGTGTAACCAAAAACATTCAGTACTTC. V gene TRBV6-6 combines with J gene TRBJ2-4; 7 positions match TRBD2. V trimming: 7 bases; J trimming: 2 bases; junction bases outside the gene matches: 11. CDR1 MNHNY and CDR2 SVGAGI come from the germline V gene (reference sequence). The CDR3 length is 16 residues.

This clonotype showed up many times. The chain uses TRBV5-1 and TRBJ2-7; D is perhaps TRBD1 (7 bases). The germline CDR1 and CDR2 sequences are SGHRS and YFSETQ. V dropped 0 bases and J dropped 2 bases, with 12 bases sitting between them. This CDR3 contains 15 residues. The CDR3 DNA is TGCGCCAGCAGCTTGGGCGGGACAGAAGCCTACGAGCAGTACTTC. Protein: CASSLGGTEAYEQYF.

This clonotype was seen only a few times. This chain joins TRBV9 and TRBJ2-1, with a possible D match to TRBD1 (6 bases). The germline gives CDR1 SGDLS, CDR2 YYNGEE. The V end lost 0 bases, the J end lost 7 bases, and 20 bases lay between the germline ends. This CDR3 has 17 amino acids. CDR3 sequence reads: CASSVGGLAPPWNEQFF. The CDR3, as DNA: TGTGCCAGCAGCGTAGGGGGGCTAGCTCCCCCGTGGAATGAGCAGTTCTTC.

This clonotype was seen at least ten times. This chain connects TRBV7-9 to TRBJ2-1; 14 nucleotides line up with TRBD2. This CDR3 has 17 amino acids. The V and J ends lost 5 bases and 8 bases, in that order; junction bases with no gene match: 11. Germline V CDR1 and CDR2: SEHNR, FQNEAQ (reference sequence). CDR3 loop: CASSATRLAGGWHEQFF. Here the CDR3 DNA reads TGTGCCAGCAGCGCAACCCGACTAGCGGGAGGGTGGCATGAGCAGTTCTTC. Drawing the rest from reference TRBV7-9 and TRBJ2-1, the complete variable domain is DTGVSQNPRHKITKRGQNVTFRCDPISEHNRLYWYRQTLGQGPEFLTYFQNEAQLEKSRLLSDRFSAERPKGSFSTLEIQRTEQGDSAMYLCASSATRLAGGWHEQFFGPGTRLTVL.

The V and J genes are TRBV20-1 and TRBJ1-1; 7 nucleotides match TRBD1. This CDR3 has 15 residues. After removal of 4 bases from V and 0 bases from J, the junction contained 8 bases not matched to a gene. Germline V gene data show CDR1 as DFQATT and CDR2 as SNEGSKA (reference sequence). CDR3 residues: CSATGTEGLNTEAFF. DNA of the CDR3: TGCAGTGCTACCGGGACAGAGGGGTTGAACACTGAAGCTTTCTTT.

This clonotype occurred many times. This chain connects TRBV4-3 to TRBJ2-3; D is ambiguous. The CDR3 is 13 residues long. Looked up from germline, CDR1 is LGHNA and CDR2 is YSLEER. Trimming removed 3 bases from V and 2 bases from J, with 6 bases in between. The chain's CDR3 is CASSQSPTDTQYF. In nucleotides, the CDR3 is TGCGCCAGCAGCCAGTCACCCACAGATACGCAGTATTTT.

This CDR3 reads CSAKHPVAYEQYF. As DNA, the CDR3 is TGCAGTGCCAAACACCCCGTAGCCTACGAGCAGTACTTC. This chain links TRBV20-1 with TRBJ2-7; D unclear. The V end lost 6 bases, the J end lost 2 bases, and 14 bases lay between the germline ends. Germline V gene data show CDR1 as DFQATT and CDR2 as SNEGSKA (reference sequence). This CDR3 has 13 amino acids.

This clonotype was counted at least ten times. V is TRBV6-5 and J is TRBJ1-1; D is unresolved. V gave up 2 bases and J gave up 1 base, with 8 bases separating them. Germline values: CDR1 MNHEY, CDR2 SVGAGI. The CDR3 loop spans 14 amino acids. Written as DNA, the CDR3 is TGTGCCAGCAGTTACGGTTCCAGGAACACTGAAGCTTTCTTT. It yields the protein CASSYGSRNTEAFF.

This clonotype was counted between two and nine times. The chain employs TRBV9 and TRBJ1-2; D unresolved. Germline V gene data show CDR1 as SGDLS and CDR2 as YYNGEE. There are 14 residues in the CDR3. Between the trimmed V and J ends, which lost 0 bases and 0 bases, there was a span of 6 bases. The CDR3 protein is CASSVVGTNYGYTF. The CDR3 DNA reads as TGTGCCAGCAGCGTAGTGGGGACTAACTATGGCTACACCTTC.

This clonotype has a count of ten or more. The J gene is TRBJ2-3, the V gene TRBV7-9; D possibly matches TRBD1 or TRBD2 (5 bases each). The germline CDR1 and CDR2 sequences are SEHNR and FQNEAQ (reference sequence). Trimming pared 2 bases from V and 6 bases from J, leaving 9 bases between. The CDR3 is made up of 13 amino acids. The CDR3 spells CASSLRGADTQYF. As DNA, the CDR3 is TGTGCCAGCAGCTTACGAGGGGCCGATACGCAGTATTTT. Together with reference TRBV7-9 and TRBJ2-3, the CDR3 gives the full variable domain: DTGVSQNPRHKITKRGQNVTFRCDPISEHNRLYWYRQTLGQGPEFLTYFQNEAQLEKSRLLSDRFSAERPKGSFSTLEIQRTEQGDSAMYLCASSLRGADTQYFGPGTRLTVL.

J is TRBJ2-3 and V is TRBV11-2; 7 positions match TRBD2. Trimming cost V 0 bases and J 4 bases; bases outside gene matches: 7. In germline, CDR1 is SGHAT, CDR2 FQNNGV. This CDR3 is built from 16 residues. The CDR3 nucleotides are TGTGCCAGCAGCTTAGATGGTGCGGGGGTGGCAGATACGCAGTATTTT. Encoded protein: CASSLDGAGVADTQYF. The complete variable domain, with remaining parts taken from reference TRBV11-2 and TRBJ2-3, reads EAGVAQSPRYKIIEKRQSVAFWCNPISGHATLYWYQQILGQGPKLLIQFQNNGVVDDSQLPKDRFSAERLKGVDSTLKIQPAKLEDSAVYLCASSLDGAGVADTQYFGPGTRLTVL.

This clonotype was observed many times. The V call is TRBV12-3 or TRBV12-4, the J call TRBJ2-4; D ambiguous. The V and J ends lost 5 bases and 2 bases respectively, with 1 base between them. The CDR3 is 11 residues long. The CDR3 DNA reads as TGTGCCAGCAGTCCCAAAAACATTCAGTACTTC. Amino acid sequence: CASSPKNIQYF.

Within the sample, this clonotype is medium-sized. The V gene is TRBV6-2 or TRBV6-3, the J gene TRBJ2-7; 9 nucleotides agree with TRBD2. The germline gives CDR1 MNHEY, CDR2 SVGEGT. The V segment lost 5 bases and the J segment 5 bases; nucleotides outside the gene matches: 10. There are 15 residues in the CDR3. CDR3 region: CASSPTVAGDHEQYV. In DNA form, the CDR3 reads TGTGCCAGCAGTCCCACAGTAGCGGGAGACCACGAGCAGTACGTC.

This clonotype was counted many times. One junction end disagrees with the germline gene, perhaps due to a read error. The V gene is TRBV7-7, the J gene TRBJ2-3; D possibly corresponds to TRBD2 (5 bases). The CDR3 has 14 residues. The germline gives CDR1 SSHAT, CDR2 FNYEAQ (reference sequence). CDR3 region: CASSLALGTDTQYF. Written as DNA, the CDR3 is TGTGCTAGCAGCTTAGCGCTAGGCACAGATACGCAGTATTTT.

At least ten counts were recorded for this clonotype. The V gene is TRBV6-5, the J gene TRBJ1-1; D is unclear. Looked up from germline, CDR1 is MNHEY and CDR2 is SVGAGI. The length of the CDR3 is 14 residues. The V gene lost 0 bases and the J gene lost 1 base, with 6 bases spanning the gap. The CDR3 loop is CASSYSLRNTEAFF. CDR3 in DNA: TGTGCCAGCAGTTACTCGTTACGGAACACTGAAGCTTTCTTT.

In this sample, this clonotype turned up many times. V is TRBV7-2 and J is TRBJ1-5; perhaps TRBD1 as D (5 bases). This CDR3 has 13 residues. V was shortened by 4 bases and J by 6 bases, with 10 bases between the two germline ends. The germline V gene has CDR1 SGHTA and CDR2 FQGNSA. The CDR3 sequence: CASSSGAGQPQHF. The CDR3 bases are TGTGCCAGCAGCTCCGGGGCGGGTCAGCCCCAGCATTTT.

This clonotype has at least ten counts. The chain uses TRBV24-1 and TRBJ2-3; 12 nucleotides match TRBD1. Losses at the gene ends were 7 bases for V and 5 bases for J; bases not matched to a gene: 6. The germline V gene encodes CDR1 KGHDR and CDR2 SFDVKD. CDR3 size: 15 residues. CDR3 DNA sequence: TGTGCCACCAGAGAGGGACAGGGGGCCCAAGATACGCAGTATTTT. Protein sequence: CATREGQGAQDTQYF.

Only a few counts were recorded for this clonotype. V gene TRBV11-2 combines with J gene TRBJ2-1; 7 bases map to TRBD1. Germline CDR1 and CDR2: SGHAT and FQNNGV. J was trimmed by 4 bases and V by 0 bases; bases with no gene match: 9. CDR3 length: 17 residues. The CDR3, as DNA: TGTGCCAGCAGCTTAGATCGAGACAGGGTTAGGTACAATGAGCAGTTCTTC. This translates into CASSLDRDRVRYNEQFF.